This T cell receptor (beta chain) was obtained from a study of cytomegalovirus exposure and HLA in healthy donors. V was pared by 3 bases and J by 4 bases, with 12 bases between. The CDR3 loop spans 14 amino acids. Germline V gene data show CDR1 as LGHNA and CDR2 as YSLEER. The PCR used 60 Vbeta and 13 Jbeta primers. Only in-frame clones appear in the TCRdb table, and some are missing; sequencing was by immunoSEQ multiplex PCR. Found here are 130,000 or so clones, 75% to 85% of them singletons; the top ten hold around 9.1%. The sequence derives from a woman between 50 and 59 years old in good health and CMV-seropositive. This chain links TRBV4-3 with TRBJ1-2; D is ambiguous. The sample comprised PBMCs. This chain's CDR3 is CASSHHGLGYGYTF. The CDR3, as DNA: TGCGCCAGCAGCCACCACGGACTGGGCTATGGCTACACCTTC.